The T cell receptor beta chain described here comes from a study of cytomegalovirus exposure and HLA in healthy donors. Points from the study as a whole: The authors later found most CMV-associated TCR beta chains appeared HLA-restricted. V- and J-gene trimming in TCR beta was tied to a missense DCLRE1C variant by an analysis performed later. Later analysis revealed greater clonal expansion in HLA-associated TCR beta chains than in equally common others.

Concerning this clone: Its matching antigen is unknown.

This CDR3 has 13 residues. V shed 7 bases and J shed 5 bases, with 17 bases lying between them. Germline loops: CDR1 SQVTM, CDR2 ANQGSEA. This PCR relied on a set of 60 Vbeta primers and 13 Jbeta primers. Sequencing was performed with immunoSEQ multiplex PCR; in TCRdb, only in-frame clones are kept and a portion is missing. The sample lists roughly 170,000 clones; 65% to 85% were seen once. Donors were nominally healthy when sampled, though unrecorded immune exposures were likely. This chain joins TRBV29-1 and TRBJ1-1, with D possibly being TRBD1 (6 bases). This TCR was sampled from a woman aged 50 to 65 in good health and CMV-seropositive. The source material was PBMCs. The CDR3 DNA sequence: TGCAGCGGGTCTCAGGGGCCCGAAACTGAAGCTTTCTTT. Residues: CSGSQGPETEAFF.